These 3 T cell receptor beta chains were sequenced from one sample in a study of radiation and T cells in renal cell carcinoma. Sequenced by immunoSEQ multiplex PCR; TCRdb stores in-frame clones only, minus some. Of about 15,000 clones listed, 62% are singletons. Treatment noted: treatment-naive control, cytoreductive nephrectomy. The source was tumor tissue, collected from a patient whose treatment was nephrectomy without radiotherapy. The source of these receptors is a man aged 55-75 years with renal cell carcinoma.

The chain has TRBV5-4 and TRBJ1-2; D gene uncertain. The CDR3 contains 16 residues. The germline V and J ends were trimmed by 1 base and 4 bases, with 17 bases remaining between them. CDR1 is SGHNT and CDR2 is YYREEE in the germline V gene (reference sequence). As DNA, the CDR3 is TGTGCCAGCAGCTTGATAAGGCCCCAGGAGGGCTATGGCTACACCTTC. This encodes CASSLIRPQEGYGYTF.

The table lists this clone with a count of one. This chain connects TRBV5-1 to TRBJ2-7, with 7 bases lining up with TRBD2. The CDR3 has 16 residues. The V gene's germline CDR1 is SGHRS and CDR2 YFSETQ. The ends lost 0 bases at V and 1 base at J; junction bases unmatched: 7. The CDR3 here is CASSLAGGSVSYEQYF. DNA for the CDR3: TGCGCCAGCAGCTTGGCCGGCGGGAGTGTTTCCTACGAGCAGTACTTC.

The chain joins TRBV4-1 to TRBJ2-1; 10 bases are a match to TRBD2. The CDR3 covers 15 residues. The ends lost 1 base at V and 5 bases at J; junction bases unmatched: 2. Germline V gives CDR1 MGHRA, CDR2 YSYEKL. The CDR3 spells CASSQGLAGNNEQFF. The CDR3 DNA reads TGCGCCAGCAGCCAAGGACTAGCGGGCAACAATGAGCAGTTCTTC.